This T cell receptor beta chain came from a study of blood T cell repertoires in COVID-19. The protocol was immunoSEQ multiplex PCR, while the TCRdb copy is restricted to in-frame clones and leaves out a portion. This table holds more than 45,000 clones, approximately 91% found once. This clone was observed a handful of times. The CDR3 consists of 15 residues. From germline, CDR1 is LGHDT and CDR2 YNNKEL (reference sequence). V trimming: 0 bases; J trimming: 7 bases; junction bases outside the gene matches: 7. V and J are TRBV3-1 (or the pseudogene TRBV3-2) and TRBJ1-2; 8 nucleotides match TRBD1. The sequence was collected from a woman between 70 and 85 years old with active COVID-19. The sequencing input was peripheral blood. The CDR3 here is CASSQDATGGGGYTF. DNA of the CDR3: TGTGCCAGCAGCCAAGATGCTACAGGGGGTGGTGGCTACACCTTC.